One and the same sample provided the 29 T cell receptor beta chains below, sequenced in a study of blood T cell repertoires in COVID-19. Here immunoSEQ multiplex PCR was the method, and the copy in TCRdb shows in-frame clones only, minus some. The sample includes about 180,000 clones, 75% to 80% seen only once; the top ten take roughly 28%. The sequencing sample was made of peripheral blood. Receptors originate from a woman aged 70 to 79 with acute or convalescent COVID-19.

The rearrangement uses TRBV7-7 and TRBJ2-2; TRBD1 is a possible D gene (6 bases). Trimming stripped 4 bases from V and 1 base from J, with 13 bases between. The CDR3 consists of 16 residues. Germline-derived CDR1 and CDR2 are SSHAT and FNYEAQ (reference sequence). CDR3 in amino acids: CASSSTRGGNTGELFF. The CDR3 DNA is TGTGCCAGCAGCTCGACCAGGGGCGGGAACACCGGGGAGCTGTTTTTT.

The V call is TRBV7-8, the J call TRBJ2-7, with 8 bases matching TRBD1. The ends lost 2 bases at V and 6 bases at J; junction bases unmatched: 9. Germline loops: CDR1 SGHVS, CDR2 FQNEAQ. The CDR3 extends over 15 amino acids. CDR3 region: CASSLIRTGFSEQYF. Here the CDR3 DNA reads TGTGCCAGCAGCTTAATTAGGACAGGGTTCTCCGAGCAGTACTTC.

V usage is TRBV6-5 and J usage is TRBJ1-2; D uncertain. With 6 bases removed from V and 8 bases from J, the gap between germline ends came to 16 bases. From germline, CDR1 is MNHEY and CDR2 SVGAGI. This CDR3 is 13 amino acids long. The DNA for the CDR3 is TGTGCCAGCAGGCCCCTCAGGTTTCGAGGCTACACCTTC. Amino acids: CASRPLRFRGYTF.

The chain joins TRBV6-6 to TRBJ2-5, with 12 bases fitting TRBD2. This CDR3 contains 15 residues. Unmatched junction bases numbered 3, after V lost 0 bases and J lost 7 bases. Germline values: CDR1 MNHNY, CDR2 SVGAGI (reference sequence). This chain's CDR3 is CASSYSELAGGTQYF. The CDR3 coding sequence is TGTGCCAGCAGTTACTCGGAACTAGCGGGAGGGACCCAGTACTTC.

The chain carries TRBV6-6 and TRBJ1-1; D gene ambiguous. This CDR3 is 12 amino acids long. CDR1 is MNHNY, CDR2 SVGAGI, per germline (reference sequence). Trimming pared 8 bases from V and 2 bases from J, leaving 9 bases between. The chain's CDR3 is CASEVRNTEAFF. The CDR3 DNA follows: TGTGCCAGCGAGGTCAGAAACACTGAAGCTTTCTTT.

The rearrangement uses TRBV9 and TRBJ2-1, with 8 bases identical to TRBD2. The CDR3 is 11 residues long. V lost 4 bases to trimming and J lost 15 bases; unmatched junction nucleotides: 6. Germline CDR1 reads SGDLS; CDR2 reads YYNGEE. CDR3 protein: CASSISGSLFF. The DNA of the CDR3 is TGTGCCAGCAGCATAAGCGGGAGTCTGTTCTTC.

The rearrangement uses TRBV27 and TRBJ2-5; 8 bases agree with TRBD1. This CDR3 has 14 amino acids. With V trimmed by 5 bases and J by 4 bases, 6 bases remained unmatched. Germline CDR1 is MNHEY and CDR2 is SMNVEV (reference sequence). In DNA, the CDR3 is TGTGCCAGCAGTCTAGACAGGGGTGGAGAGACCCAGTACTTC. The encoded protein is CASSLDRGGETQYF.

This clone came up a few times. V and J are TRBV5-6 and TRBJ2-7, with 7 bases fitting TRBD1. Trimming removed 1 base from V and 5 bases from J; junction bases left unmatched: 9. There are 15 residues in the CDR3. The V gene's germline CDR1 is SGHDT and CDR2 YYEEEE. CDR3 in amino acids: CASSLLNRGSHEQYF. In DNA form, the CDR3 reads TGTGCCAGCAGCTTGCTAAACAGGGGATCCCACGAGCAGTACTTC.

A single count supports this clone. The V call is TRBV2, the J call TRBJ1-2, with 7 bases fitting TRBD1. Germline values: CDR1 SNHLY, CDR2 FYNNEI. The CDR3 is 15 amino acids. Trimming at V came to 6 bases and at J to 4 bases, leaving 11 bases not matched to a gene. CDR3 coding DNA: TGTGCCAGCAGCCAACGACAGGGTATCGGCTATGGCTACACCTTC. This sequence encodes CASSQRQGIGYGYTF.

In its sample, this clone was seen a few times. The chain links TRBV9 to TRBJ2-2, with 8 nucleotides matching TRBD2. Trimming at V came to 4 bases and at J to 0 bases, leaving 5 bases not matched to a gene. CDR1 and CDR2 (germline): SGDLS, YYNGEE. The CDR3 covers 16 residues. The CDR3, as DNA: TGTGCCAGCAGCTCTAGAGCGGGGGCGAACACCGGGGAGCTGTTTTTT. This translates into CASSSRAGANTGELFF.

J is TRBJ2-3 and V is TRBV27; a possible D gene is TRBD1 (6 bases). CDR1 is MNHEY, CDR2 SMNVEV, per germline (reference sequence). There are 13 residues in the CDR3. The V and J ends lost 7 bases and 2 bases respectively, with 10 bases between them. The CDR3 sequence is CASIQGVTDTQYF. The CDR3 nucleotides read TGTGCCAGCATACAGGGAGTCACAGATACGCAGTATTTT.

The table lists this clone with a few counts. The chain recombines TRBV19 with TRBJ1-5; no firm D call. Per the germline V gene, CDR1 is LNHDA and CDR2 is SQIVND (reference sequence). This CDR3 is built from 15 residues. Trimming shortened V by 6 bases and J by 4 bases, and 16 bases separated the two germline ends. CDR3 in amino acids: CASRGEGLFNQPQHF. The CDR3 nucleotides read TGTGCCAGTAGGGGAGAAGGACTTTTTAATCAGCCCCAGCATTTT.

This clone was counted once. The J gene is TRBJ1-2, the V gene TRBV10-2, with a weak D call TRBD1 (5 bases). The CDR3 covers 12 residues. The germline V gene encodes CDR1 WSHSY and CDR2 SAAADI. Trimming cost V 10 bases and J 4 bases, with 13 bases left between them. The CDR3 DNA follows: TGCGCCACGGGGGGAGACGGCTATGGCTACACCTTC. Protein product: CATGGDGYGYTF.

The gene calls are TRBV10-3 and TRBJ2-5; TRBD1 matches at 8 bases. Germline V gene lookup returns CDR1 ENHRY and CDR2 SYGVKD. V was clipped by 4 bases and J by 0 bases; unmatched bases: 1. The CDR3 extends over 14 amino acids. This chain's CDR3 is CAISGQGNQETQYF. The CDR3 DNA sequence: TGTGCCATCAGTGGACAGGGGAACCAAGAGACCCAGTACTTC.

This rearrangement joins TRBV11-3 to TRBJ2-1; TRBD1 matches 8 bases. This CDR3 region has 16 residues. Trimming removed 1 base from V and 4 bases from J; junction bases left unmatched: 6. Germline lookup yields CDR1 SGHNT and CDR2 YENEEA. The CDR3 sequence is CASSLAGTGIYNEQFF. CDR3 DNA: TGTGCCAGCAGCTTAGCAGGGACAGGAATATACAATGAGCAGTTCTTC. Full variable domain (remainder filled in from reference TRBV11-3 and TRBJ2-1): EAGVVQSPRYKIIEKKQPVAFWCNPISGHNTLYWYLQNLGQGPELLIRYENEEAVDDSQLPKDRFSAERLKGVDSTLKIQPAELGDSAVYLCASSLAGTGIYNEQFFGPGTRLTVL.

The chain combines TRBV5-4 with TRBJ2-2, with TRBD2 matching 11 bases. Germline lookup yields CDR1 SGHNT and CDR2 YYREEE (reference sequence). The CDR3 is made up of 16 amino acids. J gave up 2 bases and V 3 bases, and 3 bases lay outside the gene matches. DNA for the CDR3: TGTGCCAGCAGCTCTAGCGGGAGGCTAAACACCGGGGAGCTGTTTTTT. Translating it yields CASSSSGRLNTGELFF.

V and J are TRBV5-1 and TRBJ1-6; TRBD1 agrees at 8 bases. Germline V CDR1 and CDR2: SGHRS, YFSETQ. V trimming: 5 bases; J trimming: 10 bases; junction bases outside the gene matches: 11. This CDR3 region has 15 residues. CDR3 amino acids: CASRQESGGRSPLHF. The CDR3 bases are TGCGCCAGCAGACAAGAATCAGGGGGCAGATCACCCCTCCACTTT.

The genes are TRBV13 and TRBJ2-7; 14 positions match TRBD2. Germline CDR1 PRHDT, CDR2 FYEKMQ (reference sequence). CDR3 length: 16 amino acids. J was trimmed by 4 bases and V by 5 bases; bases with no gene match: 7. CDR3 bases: TGTGCCAGCAGCCCAGAAGGGACTAGCGGGAGTTACGAGCAGTACTTC. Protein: CASSPEGTSGSYEQYF. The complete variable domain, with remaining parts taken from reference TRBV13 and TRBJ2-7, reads AAGVIQSPRHLIKEKRETATLKCYPIPRHDTVYWYQQGPGQDPQFLISFYEKMQSDKGSIPDRFSAQQFSDYHSELNMSSLELGDSALYFCASSPEGTSGSYEQYFGPGTRLTVT.

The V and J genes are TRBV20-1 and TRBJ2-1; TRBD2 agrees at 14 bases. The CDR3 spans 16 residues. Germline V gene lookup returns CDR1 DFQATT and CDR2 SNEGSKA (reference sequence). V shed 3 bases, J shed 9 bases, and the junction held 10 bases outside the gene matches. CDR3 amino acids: CSASDGTSGSIGEQFF. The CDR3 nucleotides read TGCAGTGCTAGTGACGGGACTAGCGGGAGTATCGGTGAGCAGTTCTTC.

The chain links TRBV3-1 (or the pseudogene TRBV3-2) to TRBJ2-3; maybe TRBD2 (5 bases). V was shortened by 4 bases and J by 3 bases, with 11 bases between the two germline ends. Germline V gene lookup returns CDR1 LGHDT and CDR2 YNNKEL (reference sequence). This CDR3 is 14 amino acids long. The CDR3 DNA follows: TGTGCCAGCAGCCTCCGAGGGTCAACAGATACGCAGTATTTT. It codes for CASSLRGSTDTQYF.

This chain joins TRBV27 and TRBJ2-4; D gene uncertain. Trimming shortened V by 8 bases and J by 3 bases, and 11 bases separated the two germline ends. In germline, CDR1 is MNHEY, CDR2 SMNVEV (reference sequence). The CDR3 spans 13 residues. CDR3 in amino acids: CASARASKNIQYF. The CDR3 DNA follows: TGTGCCAGCGCGCGTGCTAGCAAAAACATTCAGTACTTC.

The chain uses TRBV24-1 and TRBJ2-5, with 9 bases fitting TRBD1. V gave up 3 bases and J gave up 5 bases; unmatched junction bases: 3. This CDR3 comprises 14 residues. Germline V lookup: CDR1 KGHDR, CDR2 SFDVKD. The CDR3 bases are TGTGCCACCAGTGATCCGACAGGGGGGGAGACCCAGTACTTC. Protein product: CATSDPTGGETQYF.

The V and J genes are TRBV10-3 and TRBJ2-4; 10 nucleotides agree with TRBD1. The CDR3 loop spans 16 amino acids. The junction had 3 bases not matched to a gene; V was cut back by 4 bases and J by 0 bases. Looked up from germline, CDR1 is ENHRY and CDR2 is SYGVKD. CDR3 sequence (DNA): TGTGCCATCAGTGGGGGGACAGGGGAAGCCAAAAACATTCAGTACTTC. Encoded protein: CAISGGTGEAKNIQYF.

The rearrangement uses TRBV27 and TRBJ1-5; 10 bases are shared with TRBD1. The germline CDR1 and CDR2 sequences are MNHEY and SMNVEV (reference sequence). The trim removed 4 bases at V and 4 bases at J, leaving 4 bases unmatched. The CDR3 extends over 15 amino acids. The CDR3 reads CASSSGTGANQPQHF. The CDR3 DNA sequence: TGTGCCAGCAGTTCCGGGACAGGGGCGAATCAGCCCCAGCATTTT.

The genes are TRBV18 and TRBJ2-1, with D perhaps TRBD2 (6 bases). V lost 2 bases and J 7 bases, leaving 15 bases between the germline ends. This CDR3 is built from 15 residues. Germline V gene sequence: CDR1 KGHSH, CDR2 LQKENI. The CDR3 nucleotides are TGTGCCAGCTCACCATCCGGGCGGGACCAGAATGAGCAGTTCTTC. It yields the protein CASSPSGRDQNEQFF.

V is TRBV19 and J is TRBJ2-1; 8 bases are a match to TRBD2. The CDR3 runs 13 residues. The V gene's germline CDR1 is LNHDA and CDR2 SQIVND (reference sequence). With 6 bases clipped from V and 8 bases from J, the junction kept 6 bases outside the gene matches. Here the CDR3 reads CASSGRAFDEQFF. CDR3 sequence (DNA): TGTGCCAGTAGCGGGAGGGCCTTCGATGAGCAGTTCTTC.

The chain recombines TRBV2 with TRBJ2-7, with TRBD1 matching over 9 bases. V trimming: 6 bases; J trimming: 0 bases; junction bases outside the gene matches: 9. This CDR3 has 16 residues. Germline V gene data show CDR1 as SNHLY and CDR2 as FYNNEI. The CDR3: CASRPGQGLRSYEQYF. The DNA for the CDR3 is TGTGCCAGCAGGCCGGGACAGGGACTTCGCTCCTACGAGCAGTACTTC.

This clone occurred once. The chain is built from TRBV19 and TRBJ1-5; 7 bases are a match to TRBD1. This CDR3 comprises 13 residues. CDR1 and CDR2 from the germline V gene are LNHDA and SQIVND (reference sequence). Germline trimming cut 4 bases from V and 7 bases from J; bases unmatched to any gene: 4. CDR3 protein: CASSRQGVQPQHF. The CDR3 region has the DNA TGTGCCAGTAGTAGACAGGGAGTCCAGCCCCAGCATTTT. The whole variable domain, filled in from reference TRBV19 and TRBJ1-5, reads DGGITQSPKYLFRKEGQNVTLSCEQNLNHDAMYWYRQDPGQGLRLIYYSQIVNDFQKGDIAEGYSVSREKKESFPLTVTSAQKNPTAFYLCASSRQGVQPQHFGDGTRLSIL.

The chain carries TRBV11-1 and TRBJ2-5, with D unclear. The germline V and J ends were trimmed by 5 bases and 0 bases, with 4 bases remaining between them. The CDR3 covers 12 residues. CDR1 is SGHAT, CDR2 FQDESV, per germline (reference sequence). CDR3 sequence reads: CASSLDQETQYF. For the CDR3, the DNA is TGTGCCAGCAGCCTCGACCAAGAGACCCAGTACTTC.